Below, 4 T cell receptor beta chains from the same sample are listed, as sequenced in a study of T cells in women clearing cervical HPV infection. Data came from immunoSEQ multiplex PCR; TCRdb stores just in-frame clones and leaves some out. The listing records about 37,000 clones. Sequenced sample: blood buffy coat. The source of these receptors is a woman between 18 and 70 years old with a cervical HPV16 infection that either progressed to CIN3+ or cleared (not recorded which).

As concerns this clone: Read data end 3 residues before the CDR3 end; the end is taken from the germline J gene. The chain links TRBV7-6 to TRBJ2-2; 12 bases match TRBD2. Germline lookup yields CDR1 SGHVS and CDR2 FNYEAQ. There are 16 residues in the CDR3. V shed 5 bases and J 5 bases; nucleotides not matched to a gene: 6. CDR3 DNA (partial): TGTGCCAGCAGCCCTAGGACTAGCGGGGTGACCGGGGAG. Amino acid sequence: CASSPRTSGVTGE. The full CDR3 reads CASSPRTSGVTGELFF.

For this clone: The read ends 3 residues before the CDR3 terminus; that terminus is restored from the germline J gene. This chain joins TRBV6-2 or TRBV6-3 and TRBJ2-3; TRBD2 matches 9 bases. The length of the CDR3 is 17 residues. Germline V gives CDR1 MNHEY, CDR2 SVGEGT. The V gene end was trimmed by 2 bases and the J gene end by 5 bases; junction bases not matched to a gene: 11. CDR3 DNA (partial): TGTGCCAGCAGTTACCCCCTTGGAGCGGGAGGAAAAGATACG. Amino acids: CASSYPLGAGGKDT. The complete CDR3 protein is CASSYPLGAGGKDTQYF.

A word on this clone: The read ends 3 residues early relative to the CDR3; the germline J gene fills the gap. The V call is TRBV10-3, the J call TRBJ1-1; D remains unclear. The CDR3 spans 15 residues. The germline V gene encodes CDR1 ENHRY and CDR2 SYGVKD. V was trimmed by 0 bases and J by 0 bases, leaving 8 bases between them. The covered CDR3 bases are TGTGCCATCAGTGAGTCGTCAGGAATGAACACTGAA. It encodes CAISESSGMNTE. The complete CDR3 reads CAISESSGMNTEAFF.

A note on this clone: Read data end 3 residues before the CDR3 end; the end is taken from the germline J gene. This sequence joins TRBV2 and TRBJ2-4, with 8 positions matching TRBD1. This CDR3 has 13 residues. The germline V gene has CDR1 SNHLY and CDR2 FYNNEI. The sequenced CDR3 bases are TGTGCCAGCAGTGTAGACAGGGGCGATGGT. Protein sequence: CASSVDRGDG. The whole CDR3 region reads CASSVDRGDGQYF.